A selection of T cell receptor beta chains follows, all from one sample in a study of cytomegalovirus exposure and HLA in healthy donors. Some clones are missing from TCRdb's copy, which holds only in-frame ones; the method was immunoSEQ multiplex PCR. The sample yields 84,000 or so clones, over 75% seen once. Source material: PBMCs. Source of these receptors: a human donor in good health. Both conserved end residues are part of each CDR3. A D gene is named only where the DNA matches it firmly. Clone size is not always given. Where it is, it says once, few, many or a class for expanded clones.

J	size	D	V	DNA	CDR3
TRBJ2-1	-	TRBD2	TRBV7-8	TGTGCCAGCAGCTTCGCTCTAGCGGGGGCCCTACCGTCTGAGCAGTTCTTC	CASSFALAGALPSEQFF
TRBJ1-2	-	TRBD1	TRBV29-1	TGCAGCGTTGAAGGGGGACAGGGGAATCCCTATGGCTACACCTTC	CSVEGGQGNPYGYTF
TRBJ2-3	-	TRBD2	TRBV2	TGTGCCAGCAGTCCCTGGAGTAGCGGGGGGGAGGGGGATACGCAGTATTTT	CASSPWSSGGEGDTQYF
TRBJ2-3	few	-	TRBV6-1	TGTGCCAGCAGTGAGGTGTCGGGCGGGGGCGGAGATACGCAGTATTTT	CASSEVSGGGGDTQYF
TRBJ1-1	-	-	TRBV30	TGTGCCTGGAGTTATCAAACCCCCTCCCGGGACTTACACACTGAAGCTTTCTTT	CAWSYQTPSRDLHTEAFF
TRBJ1-1	-	TRBD1	TRBV19	TGTGCCAGTAGTGGTAGGCAGGGGGTGAACACTGAAGCTTTCTTT	CASSGRQGVNTEAFF
TRBJ2-3	few	-	TRBV19	TGTGCCAGTAGTAACCTCGGGGTACGGGCCCGCGGGTCAGATACGCAGTATTTT	CASSNLGVRARGSDTQYF
TRBJ1-6	-	-	TRBV25-1	TGTGCCAGCAGTGAGGTGGGGACACTCAATAATTCACCCCTCCACTTT	CASSEVGTLNNSPLHF
TRBJ2-3	-	TRBD1	TRBV5-1	TGCGCCAGCAGAACCGGGACAGGGGGCACAGATACGCAGTATTTT	CASRTGTGGTDTQYF
TRBJ2-3	once	-	TRBV9	TGTGCCAGCAGCGCCCGGCCTAACAGGGAACCAGATACGCAGTATTTT	CASSARPNREPDTQYF
TRBJ2-3	-	-	TRBV29-1	TGCAGCAAAAAAGGCGGAGGCACAGATACGCAGTATTTT	CSKKGGGTDTQYF
TRBJ2-1	-	-	TRBV15	TGTGCCACCAGCAGAGACAGTCCCAATGAGCAGTTCTTC	CATSRDSPNEQFF
TRBJ2-2	-	-	TRBV18	TGTGCCAGCTCACGAATTGGAGCGGACCGGGAGCTGTTTTTT	CASSRIGADRELFF
TRBJ1-6	-	-	TRBV19	TGTGCCAGTAGTATTCGTAATTCACCCCTCCACTTT	CASSIRNSPLHF
TRBJ2-3	-	-	TRBV4-3	TGCGCCAGCAGCCAAGGCCCTACAGGGATGAGGGCAGATACGCAGTATTTT	CASSQGPTGMRADTQYF
TRBJ1-5	-	-	TRBV2	TGTGCCAGCGGCGAGGAGATGTGGCAGCCCCAGCATTTT	CASGEEMWQPQHF
TRBJ1-1	-	-	TRBV5-6	TGTGCCAGCAGCTTGGGGGCGCCGGGGGAATTCAACACTGAAGCTTTCTTT	CASSLGAPGEFNTEAFF
TRBJ1-1	-	-	TRBV20-1	TGCAGTGCTAGAGATCTCACTGAAGCTTTCTTT	CSARDLTEAFF
TRBJ2-7	-	TRBD1	TRBV15	TGTGCCACCAGCAGTAACAGGGGGTACGAGCAGTACTTC	CATSSNRGYEQYF
TRBJ1-5	few	-	TRBV13	TGTGCCAGCAGCTTAGGGAGTCAGCCCCAGCATTTT	CASSLGSQPQHF
TRBJ2-3	-	TRBD2	TRBV4-3	TGCGCCAGCAGCCAAGAAGGTAGCGGGGGTGGAGATACGCAGTATTTT	CASSQEGSGGGDTQYF
TRBJ1-2	-	-	TRBV6-5	TGTGCCAGCAGTGGTAGAGGGCCAGTCAACTATGGCTACACCTTC	CASSGRGPVNYGYTF
TRBJ2-5	once	TRBD2	TRBV4-3	TGCGCCAGCTCCAGCCTAGCGGGGACCCCCCAGTACTTC	CASSSLAGTPQYF
TRBJ2-7	once	TRBD2	TRBV5-4	TGTGCCAGCAGCTTAGGTCCAGCGGGGGAGCTGTACTTC	CASSLGPAGELYF
TRBJ1-3	-	-	TRBV25-1	TGTGCCAGCAGTGAATTCTACTCTGGAAACACCATATATTTT	CASSEFYSGNTIYF
TRBJ1-5	few	-	TRBV6-6	TGTGCCAGCAGGCAAGCGGGTCAGCCCCAGCATTTT	CASRQAGQPQHF
TRBJ1-5	-	-	TRBV1	TGCACCAGCAGCCAAGATGAAGGGGGTCCTTCAGGCAATCAGCCCCAGCATTTT	CTSSQDEGGPSGNQPQHF
TRBJ1-6	-	TRBD1	TRBV5-1	TGCGCCAGCAGCTTCGGGACAGTCAATTCACCCCTCCACTTT	CASSFGTVNSPLHF
TRBJ2-6	-	-	TRBV2	TGTGCCAGCTCCCGGGGGACTGGGGCCAACGTCCTGACTTTC	CASSRGTGANVLTF
TRBJ1-2	-	TRBD1	TRBV2	TGTGCCAGCACCTCAACCAGGGGGTTAGGCTACACCTTC	CASTSTRGLGYTF
TRBJ2-3	-	-	TRBV7-2	TGTGCCGTAACTAGCACAGATACGCAGTATTTT	CAVTSTDTQYF
TRBJ2-3	-	TRBD2	TRBV28	TGTGCCAGCAGGACTAGCGGGGCTGGAGATACGCAGTATTTT	CASRTSGAGDTQYF
TRBJ1-5	-	TRBD1	TRBV4-3	TGCGCCAGCAGCCAAGATCTGACAGGGACGGGGGAGGATCAGCCCCAGCATTTT	CASSQDLTGTGEDQPQHF
TRBJ1-2	-	TRBD1	TRBV2	TGTGCCAGCAGTGAACCCGGACAGGGAAAGAGGGGCTACACCTTC	CASSEPGQGKRGYTF
TRBJ2-3	-	-	TRBV30	TGTGCCTGGAGTGTACGGCGGGGAGCAGATACGCAGTATTTT	CAWSVRRGADTQYF
TRBJ1-1	few	-	TRBV7-9	TGTGCCAGTCTATCAACAGGAATGAACACTGAAGCTTTCTTT	CASLSTGMNTEAFF
TRBJ1-2	-	-	TRBV4-2	TGTGCCAGCAGCCAAGTCGGGGGGGACTATGGCTACACCTTC	CASSQVGGDYGYTF
TRBJ1-1	-	-	TRBV30	TGTGCCTGGAGTCGCACAGGGAACACTGAAGCTTTCTTT	CAWSRTGNTEAFF
TRBJ2-7	-	TRBD1	TRBV6-5	TGTGCCAGCAGTTACTCGAGGGGGCTACCGTACGAGCAGTACTTC	CASSYSRGLPYEQYF
TRBJ1-1	-	-	TRBV14	TGTGCCAGCAGCAGAAATCCTAGGGGCAAGAACACTGAAGCTTTCTTT	CASSRNPRGKNTEAFF